This T cell receptor (beta chain) was sequenced during a study of shared clonotypes between healthy human individuals. Concerning this clone: The sample holds other DNA sequences that translate to the same CDR3.

This CDR3 contains 13 residues. CDR1 and CDR2 from the germline V gene are SGDLS and YYNGEE. V was cut by 1 base and J by 0 bases, with 2 bases left in between. The repertoire was sequenced with immunoSEQ multiplex PCR; TCRdb's copy has only in-frame clones and lacks some. The table shows about 680,000 clones, with 92% occurring only once. The naive CD8 fraction comprised CD45RO-negative cells positively selected for CCR7 and excluded terminally differentiated effector memory CD45RA+ cells. The specimen was naive CD8+ T cells sorted from blood. This clonotype was obtained from a man aged 25 to 40 in good health. V and J are TRBV9 and TRBJ1-3; D remains ambiguous. As DNA, the CDR3 is TGTGCCAGCAGCGTAAACTCTGGAAACACCATATATTTT. The encoded protein is CASSVNSGNTIYF.